One and the same sample provided the 26 T cell receptor beta chains below, sequenced in a study of blood T cell repertoires in COVID-19. Some clones are missing from TCRdb's copy, which holds only in-frame ones; the method was immunoSEQ multiplex PCR. Of some 220,000 clones listed, nearly 85% are singletons. The specimen sequenced was peripheral blood. The receptors derive from a woman aged 30 to 39 with COVID-19, enrolled during active disease.

This sequence joins TRBV4-1 and TRBJ2-7; no clear D gene. Germline V gives CDR1 MGHRA, CDR2 YSYEKL. V lost 0 bases to trimming and J lost 0 bases, with 15 bases between them. The CDR3 length is 17 residues. In DNA, the CDR3 is TGCGCCAGCAGCCAAGATTTCGGCGGCTGGAGCTCCTACGAGCAGTACTTC. Amino acids: CASSQDFGGWSSYEQYF.

This clone was counted a single time. The V gene is TRBV12-3 or TRBV12-4, the J gene TRBJ1-3, with D possibly matching TRBD1 (6 bases). With 6 bases removed from V and 7 bases from J, the gap between germline ends came to 13 bases. This CDR3 has 13 amino acids. CDR3 coding DNA: TGTGCCAGCAGAAACAGGGCTCGTAACACCATATATTTT. Translating it yields CASRNRARNTIYF.

The V call is TRBV6-2 or TRBV6-3, the J call TRBJ2-7; weak D call: TRBD1 (5 bases). V shed 2 bases and J shed 2 bases, with 16 bases lying between them. The CDR3 covers 16 residues. Germline assignment: CDR1 MNHEY and CDR2 SVGEGT. CDR3 amino acids: CASSYLTGNRAYEQYF. The CDR3 DNA sequence: TGTGCCAGCAGTTACCTTACAGGCAACCGAGCCTACGAGCAGTACTTC.

V and J are TRBV6-5 and TRBJ1-1; D may be TRBD1 (5 bases). This CDR3 has 12 amino acids. V was cut by 7 bases and J by 1 base, with 7 bases left in between. Germline CDR1 is MNHEY and CDR2 is SVGAGI. CDR3 residues: CASNRWNTEAFF. The CDR3 DNA sequence: TGTGCCAGCAACAGGTGGAACACTGAAGCTTTCTTT.

The gene calls are TRBV19 and TRBJ1-2, with TRBD1 matching over 8 bases. This CDR3 has 17 residues. CDR1 is LNHDA and CDR2 is SQIVND in the germline V gene (reference sequence). After removal of 3 bases from V and 2 bases from J, the junction contained 11 bases not matched to a gene. CDR3 coding DNA: TGTGCCAGTAGTATTGGTTGGGGACAGGACCTAAACTATGGCTACACCTTC. This encodes CASSIGWGQDLNYGYTF.

The chain combines TRBV9 with TRBJ1-3; perhaps TRBD1 as D (5 bases). Per the germline V gene, CDR1 is SGDLS and CDR2 is YYNGEE. Trimming removed 3 bases at V and 4 bases at J, with 23 bases between. This CDR3 has 18 residues. The CDR3 sequence: CASSEFPPVGASGNTIYF. The CDR3 DNA follows: TGTGCCAGCAGCGAGTTCCCCCCGGTAGGGGCCTCGGGAAACACCATATATTTT.

The genes are TRBV6-5 and TRBJ1-2, with D tentatively TRBD1 (5 bases). CDR3 length: 14 amino acids. V was clipped by 7 bases and J by 8 bases, with 20 bases between them. Germline-derived CDR1 and CDR2 are MNHEY and SVGAGI. The CDR3 loop is CASNTHWGGWGYTF. In DNA, the CDR3 is TGTGCCAGCAATACCCACTGGGGGGGTTGGGGCTACACCTTC.

The V and J genes are TRBV6-6 and TRBJ2-3; the match to TRBD1 covers 9 bases. V dropped 5 bases and J dropped 2; count of bases not matched to a gene: 8. The germline V gene has CDR1 MNHNY and CDR2 SVGAGI (reference sequence). The CDR3 sequence is 16 residues long. The CDR3 coding sequence is TGTGCCAGCAGTCTCGACAGGGGGATTTCCACAGATACGCAGTATTTT. It encodes CASSLDRGISTDTQYF.

The chain carries TRBV10-3 and TRBJ1-2; 8 bases are a match to TRBD1. The length of the CDR3 is 13 residues. Looked up from germline, CDR1 is ENHRY and CDR2 is SYGVKD. Trimming took 4 bases from V and 7 from J; bases not matched to a gene: 5. The CDR3 protein is CAISAGQGSGYTF. For the CDR3, the DNA is TGTGCCATCAGTGCCGGACAGGGTAGTGGCTACACCTTC.

V and J are TRBV5-1 and TRBJ1-1; D is unresolved. This CDR3 contains 15 residues. Germline CDR1 SGHRS, CDR2 YFSETQ. V shed 4 bases and J shed 1 base, with 14 bases lying between them. CDR3 in amino acids: CASSPRGSSNTEAFF. The CDR3 DNA reads as TGCGCCAGCAGCCCACGAGGTTCGTCGAACACTGAAGCTTTCTTT.

V and J are TRBV27 and TRBJ2-7, with 7 bases fitting TRBD2. Germline trimming cut 8 bases from V and 1 base from J; bases unmatched to any gene: 14. This CDR3 comprises 16 residues. Germline lookup yields CDR1 MNHEY and CDR2 SMNVEV (reference sequence). The CDR3 coding sequence is TGTGCCAGCGCCGCCTCTGGGGGGGAGGAGTCCTACGAGCAGTACTTC. Its protein is CASAASGGEESYEQYF.

The V and J genes are TRBV11-2 and TRBJ2-5, with a possible D match to TRBD1 (5 bases). The CDR3 loop spans 14 amino acids. Per the germline V gene, CDR1 is SGHAT and CDR2 is FQNNGV. The V end was cut by 1 base, the J end by 4 bases, with 10 bases between. DNA for the CDR3: TGTGCCAGCAGCTTAGGGGGCAGCTTAGAGACCCAGTACTTC. Translation: CASSLGGSLETQYF.

This chain uses TRBV15 with TRBJ1-5; 8 bases agree with TRBD1. V dropped 4 bases and J dropped 9; count of bases not matched to a gene: 8. CDR3 length: 14 residues. Germline values: CDR1 LNHNV, CDR2 YYDKDF (reference sequence). In DNA, the CDR3 is TGTGCCACCAGCACTAGGGACAGGTCACGGCCCCAGCATTTT. It encodes CATSTRDRSRPQHF.

V gene TRBV27 combines with J gene TRBJ1-5; 12 bases are a match to TRBD1. The length of the CDR3 is 18 residues. Germline CDR1 MNHEY, CDR2 SMNVEV (reference sequence). V lost 4 bases, J lost 1 base, and 8 bases stayed unmatched. CDR3 nucleotides: TGTGCCAGCAGTTCCCTGGGACAGGGGGCGAGAAGCAATCAGCCCCAGCATTTT. It codes for CASSSLGQGARSNQPQHF.

This chain joins TRBV7-9 and TRBJ2-2, with TRBD1 as a possible D gene (7 bases). The CDR3 totals 15 residues. V was trimmed by 4 bases and J by 5 bases, leaving 14 bases between them. Germline values: CDR1 SEHNR, CDR2 FQNEAQ (reference sequence). In DNA form, the CDR3 reads TGTGCCAGCAGCTCGGAGACAGGGAGGACCGGGGAGCTGTTTTTT. Its protein product is CASSSETGRTGELFF. Full variable domain (missing parts from reference TRBV7-9 and TRBJ2-2): DTGVSQNPRHKITKRGQNVTFRCDPISEHNRLYWYRQTLGQGPEFLTYFQNEAQLEKSRLLSDRFSAERPKGSFSTLEIQRTEQGDSAMYLCASSSETGRTGELFFGEGSRLTVL.

The J gene is TRBJ1-1, the V gene TRBV10-3, with a tentative D call TRBD1 (5 bases). The CDR3 covers 15 residues. The V gene lost 11 bases and the J gene lost 2 bases, with 21 bases spanning the gap. Germline loops: CDR1 ENHRY, CDR2 SYGVKD. The DNA of the CDR3 is TGTGCCTCTTTGGGACTTAAGGCGGGAAACACTGAAGCTTTCTTT. Its protein is CASLGLKAGNTEAFF.

The chain is built from TRBV5-8 and TRBJ2-7; D ambiguous. The CDR3 has 14 amino acids. V gave up 0 bases and J gave up 3 bases, with 10 bases separating them. Germline V gene data show CDR1 as SGHTS and CDR2 as YDEGEE. In DNA form, the CDR3 reads TGTGCCAGCAGCTTGGACGGGTCTCACTACGAGCAGTACTTC. Its protein product is CASSLDGSHYEQYF.

The chain carries TRBV7-9 and TRBJ2-1; possibly TRBD1 for D (6 bases). Per germline, CDR1 SEHNR and CDR2 FQNEAQ (reference sequence). V shed 3 bases and J shed 9 bases, with 21 bases lying between them. The length of the CDR3 is 16 residues. DNA of the CDR3: TGTGCCAGCAGCTTTTTCCCGGGAACAGGGTCAAGTGAGCAGTTCTTC. Its translation is CASSFFPGTGSSEQFF. The complete variable domain, with remaining parts taken from reference TRBV7-9 and TRBJ2-1, reads DTGVSQNPRHKITKRGQNVTFRCDPISEHNRLYWYRQTLGQGPEFLTYFQNEAQLEKSRLLSDRFSAERPKGSFSTLEIQRTEQGDSAMYLCASSFFPGTGSSEQFFGPGTRLTVL.

V and J are TRBV12-3 or TRBV12-4 and TRBJ2-1, with a weak D call TRBD1 (6 bases). The CDR3 has 11 amino acids. Trimming cost V 5 bases and J 15 bases, with 14 bases left between them. Here the CDR3 DNA reads TGTGCCAGCAGTGATAGGGGGTTACTGTTCTTC. Encoded protein: CASSDRGLLFF.

The V call is TRBV4-2, the J call TRBJ2-4; possibly TRBD1 for D (5 bases). Germline CDR1 is LGHNA and CDR2 is YNFKEQ. This CDR3 has 14 amino acids. V lost 6 bases, J lost 8 bases, and 17 bases lay in between. The chain's CDR3 is CASRGVGVEDIQYF. The CDR3 bases are TGTGCCAGCAGAGGTGTAGGGGTAGAAGACATTCAGTACTTC.

The CDR3 spells CASSVGRSYEQYF. As DNA, the CDR3 is TGTGCCAGCAGTGTGGGGCGATCCTACGAGCAGTACTTC. The chain links TRBV2 to TRBJ2-7, with D possibly matching TRBD1 (5 bases). This CDR3 is 13 amino acids long. With 4 bases removed from V and 1 base from J, the gap between germline ends came to 8 bases. Germline CDR1 reads SNHLY; CDR2 reads FYNNEI.

The chain combines TRBV28 with TRBJ1-5; 11 bases are a match to TRBD1. The CDR3 is 16 residues long. V gave up 5 bases and J gave up 3 bases; unmatched junction bases: 6. Germline CDR1 and CDR2: MDHEN and SYDVKM. Here the CDR3 reads CASSVPDRGLNQPQHF. In DNA form, the CDR3 reads TGTGCCAGCAGTGTTCCGGACAGGGGGCTCAATCAGCCCCAGCATTTT.

The rearrangement uses TRBV30 and TRBJ1-1; possibly TRBD1 for D (6 bases). The V end was cut by 1 base, the J end by 0 bases, with 9 bases between. Looked up from germline, CDR1 is GTSNPN and CDR2 is SVGIG (reference sequence). The CDR3 spans 14 residues. The CDR3 loop is CAWSADSLNTEAFF. Here the CDR3 DNA reads TGTGCCTGGAGTGCGGACAGCTTGAACACTGAAGCTTTCTTT.

CDR3 amino acids: CAISSGLANQDTQYF. CDR3 in DNA: TGTGCCATCAGTTCGGGACTAGCGAACCAAGATACGCAGTATTTT. This chain links TRBV10-3 with TRBJ2-3; TRBD2 matches 10 bases. Germline CDR1 ENHRY, CDR2 SYGVKD. Trimming cost V 5 bases and J 5 bases; bases outside gene matches: 7. The CDR3 consists of 15 residues.

The rearrangement joins TRBV9 to TRBJ1-2; no clear D. The germline V gene has CDR1 SGDLS and CDR2 YYNGEE. The CDR3 is 15 amino acids. V lost 3 bases and J 6 bases, leaving 18 bases between the germline ends. The CDR3 reads CASSGLQSPLDGYTF. CDR3 nucleotide sequence: TGTGCCAGCAGCGGATTGCAAAGCCCCCTGGATGGCTACACCTTC.

The J gene is TRBJ2-1, the V gene TRBV7-9; D is possibly TRBD2 (6 bases). There are 15 residues in the CDR3. Germline V gene sequence: CDR1 SEHNR, CDR2 FQNEAQ (reference sequence). V was clipped by 3 bases and J by 2 bases, with 11 bases between them. CDR3 sequence: CASSLGRGTYNEQFF. The CDR3 bases are TGTGCCAGCAGCTTGGGGCGGGGAACCTACAATGAGCAGTTCTTC.